The 2 T cell receptor beta chains presented below share a single source sample, sequenced in a study of T-cell reconstitution after alpha-beta-depleted transplantation in children. The library targeted TCRbeta and was prepared with unique molecular identifiers. Each CDR3 protein is one row after TCRdb ran MiXCR on the PCR reads. This sample has 200,000 or so distinct CDR3 sequences, with about 6% found just once. Sequences were derived from PBMCs, sampled before TCRalphabeta/CD19-depleted stem cell transplant. These receptors came from a girl in the first two years of life with combined immunodeficiency, due to receive a stem cell transplant.

Many counts were recorded for this clonotype. This chain uses TRBV28 with TRBJ2-3, with 12 bases lining up with TRBD2. V gave up 6 bases and J gave up 5 bases; unmatched junction bases: 9. CDR1 is MDHEN and CDR2 is SYDVKM in the germline V gene. The CDR3 covers 16 residues. Here the CDR3 DNA reads TGTGCCAGCAGCGACCCGCTAGCGGGAGGGGGAGATACGCAGTATTTT. Protein product: CASSDPLAGGGDTQYF.

This clonotype was recorded a few times. V is TRBV2 and J is TRBJ2-1; 11 bases line up with TRBD2. J was trimmed by 1 base and V by 8 bases; bases with no gene match: 13. The CDR3 is 18 amino acids. Germline V gene sequence: CDR1 SNHLY, CDR2 FYNNEI. The CDR3 is CASCLLAGGGISYNEQFF. The DNA of the CDR3 is TGTGCCAGCTGTTTGCTAGCGGGAGGAGGAATATCCTACAATGAGCAGTTCTTC.